This TCR beta chain derives from a study of blood T cell repertoires in COVID-19. Study details: COVID-19 samples collected from the United States, Italy and Spain covered acute and convalescent phases. PBMCs, B-cell-depleted T cells, or T cells were the source of the cDNA or gDNA that made up the material.

In the original processing: Nucleated cell counts were estimated from reference gene primer amplification. Measured with immunoSEQ multiplex PCR; TCRdb has only the in-frame clones, and not every one. The DNA was the basis for D and trimming; V, J and clone size are from that table. Of some 160,000 clones listed, just under 85% are singletons. Enrollment of patients from Seattle took place during active infection, with longitudinal follow-up. J lost 5 bases, V lost 2 bases, and 11 bases had no gene match. This CDR3 region has 16 residues. The germline V gene encodes CDR1 MNHEY and CDR2 SMNVEV (reference sequence).

The TCR comes from a woman of 80 years or more with COVID-19, enrolled during active disease. The chain uses TRBV27 and TRBJ2-5; 7 nucleotides line up with TRBD2. Sequencing used peripheral blood. CDR3 sequence: CASSLPKTSSVETQYF. CDR3 coding DNA: TGTGCCAGCAGTTTACCTAAGACTAGCTCGGTGGAGACCCAGTACTTC.